This TCR beta chain is drawn from a study of blood T cell repertoires in COVID-19. Study-level information: The United States, Italy and Spain were the sources of the acute and convalescent COVID-19 samples. In each case, the material was cDNA or gDNA derived from T cells, B-cell-depleted T cells, or PBMCs.

Germline values: CDR1 SGHAT, CDR2 FQNNGV. The V end was cut by 1 base, the J end by 5 bases, with 14 bases between. This CDR3 contains 15 residues. Methods used by the authors: Amplifying reference gene primers gave estimates of nucleated cell counts. Assay: immunoSEQ multiplex PCR; the TCRdb copy retains only in-frame clones and omits some. V and J calls and clone size follow that table, whereas D and trimming were derived from the DNA. This sample yields about 50,000 clones, of which around 82% are seen a single time; 6% to 6.5% belongs to the top ten. The receptor was derived from a woman older than 75 with acute or convalescent COVID-19. V usage is TRBV11-2 and J usage is TRBJ1-2, with D possibly TRBD1 on 5 matching bases. The sample consisted of peripheral blood. The CDR3 loop reads CASSLVGGRLYGYTF. The DNA for the CDR3 is TGTGCCAGCAGCTTAGTGGGGGGACGGCTATATGGCTACACCTTC.